Detailed here is one T cell receptor (beta chain). Profiled with immunoSEQ multiplex PCR; TCRdb holds only in-frame clones, not every one. The sample consists of tens of thousands of clones, approximately 80% of them appearing once. The data stem from a study of blood T cell repertoires in COVID-19. This CDR3 region has 16 residues. Per germline, CDR1 SGHTA and CDR2 FQGNSA. Trimming took 5 bases from V and 11 from J; bases not matched to a gene: 19. This chain connects TRBV7-2 to TRBJ1-1; TRBD1 matches 8 bases. The material sequenced was peripheral blood. This clonotype was obtained from a woman in her fifties or sixties with acute or convalescent COVID-19. CDR3 bases: TGTGCCAGCAGCATGGACATCCGCGACAGGGGCAATTCGGCTTTCTTT. This encodes CASSMDIRDRGNSAFF.